This T cell receptor (beta chain) was documented in a study of shared clonotypes between healthy human individuals. Whole-study results and caveats: Deeper or shallower sequencing was expected to change how clonotypes are shared among donors.

Of note for this clone: Its antigen is still unknown. This specimen includes other DNA sequences encoding the same CDR3.

The authors ran the assay at deep level. Generated by immunoSEQ multiplex PCR, the TCRdb table keeps only in-frame clones and is missing some. The sample lists around 2.1 million clones; almost 96% were seen once. Subsets obtained from CD4+ cells comprised CD45RA+ naive and CD45RA-negative memory cells. The sample was naive CD4+ T cells sorted from blood. Described subset: CD45RA+ positively selected. The TCR comes from a man aged 18 to 35 in good health.

This chain's CDR3 is CASSAGTGFYEQYF. CDR3 DNA sequence: TGTGCCAGCAGTGCTGGGACAGGCTTCTACGAGCAGTACTTC. The chain is built from TRBV2 and TRBJ2-7; 8 bases match TRBD1. Germline loops: CDR1 SNHLY, CDR2 FYNNEI. This CDR3 region has 14 residues. V was pared by 4 bases and J by 3 bases, with 5 bases of the junction left unmatched. Combining the CDR3 with reference TRBV2 and TRBJ2-7 gives the whole variable domain EPEVTQTPSHQVTQMGQEVILRCVPISNHLYFYWYRQILGQKVEFLVSFYNNEISEKSEIFDDQFSVERPDGSNFTLKIRSTKLEDSAMYFCASSAGTGFYEQYFGPGTRLTVT.